This T cell receptor beta chain stems from a study of molecular identifiers for immune sequencing clone quantification. General observations from the study: Investigators reportedly could detect spiked Jurkat TCR RNA from one cell among approximately 1 million naive cells. Barcodes shared by identical TCR molecules could lead to underestimated sizes of highly expanded clones.

In the case of this clonotype: Its antigen is still unknown.

TCRdb fed the PCR reads into MiXCR, producing one record per CDR3 protein. Counted here are about 510,000 distinct CDR3 sequences, 20% to 25% occurring once; the ten biggest clones make up about 0.8%. CDR1 MNHEY and CDR2 SVGAGI come from the germline V gene. This CDR3 comprises 14 residues. Trimming pared 0 bases from V and 0 bases from J, leaving 5 bases between. The rearrangement joins TRBV6-5 to TRBJ2-5; D gene uncertain. Sequencing was performed on naive CD8+ T cells from blood, with Jurkat cell RNA spiked in. The subset was: FACS-sorted CD8+CD4-CCR7+CD45RA+ naive T cells. The origin of this receptor is a human donor in good health. Some libraries in this study had Jurkat cell RNA spiked in. CDR3 sequence (DNA): TGTGCCAGCAGTTACTCAACGCACCAAGAGACCCAGTACTTC. Translation gives CASSYSTHQETQYF.